A selection of T cell receptor beta chains follows, all from one sample in a study of memory CD4+ T cells and cytomegalovirus serostatus. The method was immunoSEQ multiplex PCR; TCRdb's version includes in-frame clones alone and lacks a portion of them. The table lists about 54,000 clones, around 78% of them singletons, with roughly 1.7% in the top ten. Source material: memory CD4+ T cells from blood. All receptors derive from an adult in good health and CMV-seronegative. The CDR3 runs from the conserved cysteine through the conserved F or W. D genes are given only for firm matches. Rows give clone size only sometimes, using once, few, many, or a class for an expanded clone.

clone size: NA
V gene: TRBV5-1
J gene: TRBJ2-5
D gene: NA
CDR3 DNA: TGCGCCAGCAGCCGGCAAGCGGGACAGGAGCTCGCTGAGCCCCAGTACTTC
CDR3 protein: CASSRQAGQELAEPQYF

clone size: NA
V gene: TRBV10-3
J gene: TRBJ2-3
D gene: NA
CDR3 DNA: TGTGCCATCAGTCAGACCCTCACAGATACGCAGTATTTT
CDR3 protein: CAISQTLTDTQYF

clone size: NA
V gene: TRBV11-3
J gene: TRBJ2-3
D gene: NA
CDR3 DNA: TGTGCCAGCAGCTTATCCCGGGTAGCAGATACGCAGTATTTT
CDR3 protein: CASSLSRVADTQYF

clone size: NA
V gene: TRBV2
J gene: TRBJ1-5
D gene: TRBD1
CDR3 DNA: TGTGCCAGCAGGGGACAGCCGAATCAGCCCCAGCATTTT
CDR3 protein: CASRGQPNQPQHF

clone size: NA
V gene: TRBV28
J gene: TRBJ2-6
D gene: TRBD1
CDR3 DNA: TGTGCCAGCAGTTGGGACAGGGGAAGCTCTGGGGCCAACGTCCTGACTTTC
CDR3 protein: CASSWDRGSSGANVLTF

clone size: NA
V gene: TRBV2
J gene: TRBJ2-5
D gene: NA
CDR3 DNA: TGTGCCAGCAGAGGGGACAAACAAGAGACCCAGTACTTC
CDR3 protein: CASRGDKQETQYF

clone size: NA
V gene: TRBV10-3
J gene: TRBJ1-4
D gene: TRBD1
CDR3 DNA: TGTGCCATCAGTTCACCGACAGGGGGTAATGAAAAACTGTTTTTT
CDR3 protein: CAISSPTGGNEKLFF

clone size: NA
V gene: TRBV5-1
J gene: TRBJ2-7
D gene: TRBD2
CDR3 DNA: TGCGCCAGCAGCTTCCTAGGGGAGGGAAACGAGCAGTACTTC
CDR3 protein: CASSFLGEGNEQYF

clone size: many
V gene: TRBV29-1
J gene: TRBJ1-1
D gene: NA
CDR3 DNA: TGCAGCGTTGAAGAACAGCCCTTGGCAGCTTTCTTT
CDR3 protein: CSVEEQPLAAFF

clone size: NA
V gene: TRBV7-8
J gene: TRBJ2-2
D gene: TRBD1
CDR3 DNA: TGTGCCAGCAGCTCCGGGACAGACGGCGGGGAGCTGTTTTTT
CDR3 protein: CASSSGTDGGELFF

clone size: NA
V gene: TRBV9
J gene: TRBJ2-1
D gene: TRBD1
CDR3 DNA: TGTGCCAGCAGCGTAGGGACAGGGAAGGGTTCCTACAATGAGCAGTTCTTC
CDR3 protein: CASSVGTGKGSYNEQFF

clone size: NA
V gene: TRBV5-4
J gene: TRBJ2-7
D gene: NA
CDR3 DNA: TGTGCCAGCAGCTTTGACAGATCCTACGAGCAGTACTTC
CDR3 protein: CASSFDRSYEQYF

clone size: NA
V gene: TRBV28
J gene: TRBJ1-2
D gene: NA
CDR3 DNA: TGTGCCAGCAGTCGGACCGTCTATGGCTACACCTTC
CDR3 protein: CASSRTVYGYTF

clone size: NA
V gene: TRBV28
J gene: TRBJ1-5
D gene: NA
CDR3 DNA: TGTGCCAGCAGTTTACCAGGTTCTACCAATCAGCCCCAGCATTTT
CDR3 protein: CASSLPGSTNQPQHF

clone size: few
V gene: TRBV7-6
J gene: TRBJ2-2
D gene: TRBD2
CDR3 DNA: TGTGCCAGCAGCTTTTCGGGGGGGAACACCGGGGAGCTGTTTTTT
CDR3 protein: CASSFSGGNTGELFF

clone size: NA
V gene: TRBV5-1
J gene: TRBJ1-2
D gene: NA
CDR3 DNA: TGCGCCAGCAGCTTGGCCTTAGGCAGCTATGGCTACACCTTC
CDR3 protein: CASSLALGSYGYTF

clone size: NA
V gene: TRBV7-7
J gene: TRBJ2-3
D gene: TRBD2
CDR3 DNA: TGTGCTAGCAGCTGGGGCGGGGGGGATACGCAGTATTTT
CDR3 protein: CASSWGGGDTQYF

clone size: NA
V gene: TRBV7-9
J gene: TRBJ1-1
D gene: NA
CDR3 DNA: TGTGCCAGCAGCGCGACTAAGAAAAACACTGAAGCTTTCTTT
CDR3 protein: CASSATKKNTEAFF

clone size: NA
V gene: TRBV19
J gene: TRBJ1-6
D gene: TRBD1
CDR3 DNA: TGTGCCAGTAGTTCCGAGAGGGGGCTGGGTTCACCCCTCCACTTT
CDR3 protein: CASSSERGLGSPLHF

clone size: NA
V gene: TRBV10-1
J gene: TRBJ2-7
D gene: TRBD1
CDR3 DNA: TGCGCCAGCAGTGAGTCTAGGGGGCTAGGCCACGAGCAGTACTTC
CDR3 protein: CASSESRGLGHEQYF

clone size: once
V gene: TRBV7-9
J gene: TRBJ2-1
D gene: NA
CDR3 DNA: TGTGCCAGCAGCTTAAGTCAGGGCACCAATGAGCAGTTCTTC
CDR3 protein: CASSLSQGTNEQFF

clone size: NA
V gene: TRBV29-1
J gene: TRBJ2-5
D gene: NA
CDR3 DNA: TGCAGCGCCCGACAGTCAGAGACCCAGTACTTC
CDR3 protein: CSARQSETQYF

clone size: NA
V gene: TRBV5-1
J gene: TRBJ1-4
D gene: TRBD1
CDR3 DNA: TGCGCCAGCAGGCTAACAGGGGGCGGTGAAAAACTGTTTTTT
CDR3 protein: CASRLTGGGEKLFF

clone size: few
V gene: TRBV28
J gene: TRBJ1-1
D gene: NA
CDR3 DNA: TGTGCCAGCAGTTTACCTACCCTAGCTTTCTTT
CDR3 protein: CASSLPTLAFF

clone size: once
V gene: TRBV9
J gene: TRBJ2-2
D gene: NA
CDR3 DNA: TGTGCCAGCAGCGTAGGCAGGGATGGCGGGGAGCTGTTTTTT
CDR3 protein: CASSVGRDGGELFF

clone size: few
V gene: TRBV30
J gene: TRBJ1-3
D gene: NA
CDR3 DNA: TGTGCCTGGAGTTTCTCCCCAAGCTCTGGAAACACCATATATTTT
CDR3 protein: CAWSFSPSSGNTIYF

clone size: NA
V gene: TRBV7-9
J gene: TRBJ1-3
D gene: NA
CDR3 DNA: TGTGCCAGCAGCTTAGTCTCAGGTGGCCGTTCTGGAAACACCATATATTTT
CDR3 protein: CASSLVSGGRSGNTIYF

clone size: few
V gene: TRBV7-9
J gene: TRBJ1-1
D gene: NA
CDR3 DNA: TGTGCCAGCAGCTTAGACAGACTAAACACTGAAGCTTTCTTT
CDR3 protein: CASSLDRLNTEAFF

clone size: few
V gene: TRBV19
J gene: TRBJ1-6
D gene: NA
CDR3 DNA: TGTGCCAGTAGTGAGACAGCTAGCTATAATTCACCCCTCCACTTT
CDR3 protein: CASSETASYNSPLHF

clone size: NA
V gene: TRBV9
J gene: TRBJ2-1
D gene: NA
CDR3 DNA: TGTGCCAGCAGCATGATAGGGGACGGCGGGAATGAGCAGTTCTTC
CDR3 protein: CASSMIGDGGNEQFF

clone size: few
V gene: TRBV2
J gene: TRBJ1-2
D gene: NA
CDR3 DNA: TGTGCCACCACCCCGGGAGGACTCTATGGCTACACCTTC
CDR3 protein: CATTPGGLYGYTF

clone size: NA
V gene: TRBV29-1
J gene: TRBJ2-5
D gene: TRBD1
CDR3 DNA: TGCAGCGTTCGGACAGGCCAAGAGACCCAGTACTTC
CDR3 protein: CSVRTGQETQYF

clone size: NA
V gene: TRBV10-2
J gene: TRBJ2-3
D gene: NA
CDR3 DNA: TGCGCCAGCAGTGGGGCAGGGGCTGCAGATACGCAGTATTTT
CDR3 protein: CASSGAGAADTQYF

clone size: NA
V gene: TRBV19
J gene: TRBJ1-1
D gene: NA
CDR3 DNA: TGTGCCAGTAGTATAGTCCCCGGGCGGACTGAAGCTTTCTTT
CDR3 protein: CASSIVPGRTEAFF

clone size: NA
V gene: TRBV2
J gene: TRBJ2-3
D gene: TRBD2
CDR3 DNA: TGTGCCAGCAGTGTGCGACTAGCGGGAGCAGATACGCAGTATTTT
CDR3 protein: CASSVRLAGADTQYF

clone size: few
V gene: TRBV28
J gene: TRBJ1-2
D gene: NA
CDR3 DNA: TGTGCCAGCAGTCTGACCGGGAGAGGCTACGGCTACACCTTC
CDR3 protein: CASSLTGRGYGYTF

clone size: NA
V gene: TRBV6-6
J gene: TRBJ2-7
D gene: NA
CDR3 DNA: TGTGCCAGCAGTTACTCGAGACCAGCGTCCTCCTACGAGCAGTACTTC
CDR3 protein: CASSYSRPASSYEQYF

clone size: NA
V gene: TRBV7-2
J gene: TRBJ2-2
D gene: NA
CDR3 DNA: TGTGCCAGCAGCCTTAACGGGGCTAACACCGGGGAGCTGTTTTTT
CDR3 protein: CASSLNGANTGELFF

clone size: NA
V gene: TRBV7-2
J gene: TRBJ2-3
D gene: TRBD1
CDR3 DNA: TGTGCCAGCAGCTCTCGACAGGGAACCACAGATACGCAGTATTTT
CDR3 protein: CASSSRQGTTDTQYF

clone size: once
V gene: TRBV7-2
J gene: TRBJ1-2
D gene: TRBD1
CDR3 DNA: TGTGCCAGCAGCTTAGCGGGACAGGGGTCAGCCTATGGCTACACCTTC
CDR3 protein: CASSLAGQGSAYGYTF

clone size: NA
V gene: TRBV28
J gene: TRBJ1-2
D gene: TRBD1
CDR3 DNA: TGTGCCAGCATCCTTACAGGGGGTCATGGCTACACCTTC
CDR3 protein: CASILTGGHGYTF

clone size: NA
V gene: TRBV29-1
J gene: TRBJ1-2
D gene: NA
CDR3 DNA: TGCAGCGTTGAAAGACGTGGCTACACCTTC
CDR3 protein: CSVERRGYTF

clone size: few
V gene: TRBV9
J gene: TRBJ2-3
D gene: NA
CDR3 DNA: TGTGCCAGCAGCGCCCACAGTACCACAGATACGCAGTATTTT
CDR3 protein: CASSAHSTTDTQYF

clone size: NA
V gene: TRBV4-2
J gene: TRBJ2-7
D gene: TRBD1
CDR3 DNA: TGTGCCAGCAGCCAATCTGGACAGGACCAGCATTCCTACGAGCAGTACTTC
CDR3 protein: CASSQSGQDQHSYEQYF

clone size: NA
V gene: TRBV4-2
J gene: TRBJ1-6
D gene: NA
CDR3 DNA: TGTGCCAGCAGCCAAGCCAGCGGTAATTCACCCCTCCACTTT
CDR3 protein: CASSQASGNSPLHF

clone size: NA
V gene: TRBV7-8
J gene: TRBJ2-7
D gene: NA
CDR3 DNA: TGTGCCAGCAGCGTCGGGTGGGGGGTTCAGGGGGAGCAGTACTTC
CDR3 protein: CASSVGWGVQGEQYF

clone size: NA
V gene: TRBV6-1
J gene: TRBJ2-3
D gene: NA
CDR3 DNA: TGTGCCAGCAGTGAAGTTGGCTACACAGATACGCAGTATTTT
CDR3 protein: CASSEVGYTDTQYF

clone size: once
V gene: TRBV5-4
J gene: TRBJ2-5
D gene: TRBD1
CDR3 DNA: TGTGCCAGCAGCTTGGGACAGGGGGAGACCCAGTACTTC
CDR3 protein: CASSLGQGETQYF

clone size: NA
V gene: TRBV7-2
J gene: TRBJ2-7
D gene: TRBD2
CDR3 DNA: TGTGCCAGCAGCCCCGCCGCGGGGGGCGCCTACGAGCAGTACTTC
CDR3 protein: CASSPAAGGAYEQYF

clone size: few
V gene: TRBV7-2
J gene: TRBJ2-7
D gene: NA
CDR3 DNA: TGTGCCAGCAGCCTAACCCCAGGGGTGGGCGAGCAGTACTTC
CDR3 protein: CASSLTPGVGEQYF

clone size: NA
V gene: TRBV9
J gene: TRBJ1-2
D gene: NA
CDR3 DNA: TGTGCCAGCAGCCCCTGGGACGGTGGAGGTGGCTACACCTTC
CDR3 protein: CASSPWDGGGGYTF

clone size: NA
V gene: TRBV7-2
J gene: TRBJ1-2
D gene: NA
CDR3 DNA: TGTGCCAGCAGCTTAGCGAGAGGGCAGGGATATGGCTACACCTTC
CDR3 protein: CASSLARGQGYGYTF

clone size: NA
V gene: TRBV28
J gene: TRBJ1-5
D gene: TRBD1
CDR3 DNA: TGTGCCAGCAGTTTGGGGACAGGGAAGCAGCCCCAGCATTTT
CDR3 protein: CASSLGTGKQPQHF

clone size: few
V gene: TRBV19
J gene: TRBJ1-1
D gene: TRBD1
CDR3 DNA: TGTGCCAGTAGTGTCGACAGGGTTGGGAACACTGAAGCTTTCTTT
CDR3 protein: CASSVDRVGNTEAFF

clone size: NA
V gene: TRBV7-2
J gene: TRBJ2-7
D gene: NA
CDR3 DNA: TGTGCCAGCAGCCTCAACCCAGGCTACGAGCAGTACTTC
CDR3 protein: CASSLNPGYEQYF

clone size: once
V gene: TRBV7-2
J gene: TRBJ2-4
D gene: NA
CDR3 DNA: TGTGCCAGCAGCTTAGGTTCGGGGGCGCTGAAAAACATTCAGTACTTC
CDR3 protein: CASSLGSGALKNIQYF